This record looks at one T cell receptor (beta chain) sequence and its context. Its antigen is not identified. The record originates from a study of shared clonotypes between healthy human individuals. Study-level findings and limits: In this cohort, only blood was sampled, and tissue repertoires likely differ.

This table comes from immunoSEQ multiplex PCR, and its TCRdb copy is limited to in-frame clones, with some not included. The sample includes about 2.4 million clones, 93% of them seen just once. The CDR3 has 16 amino acids. V lost 4 bases and J 5 bases, leaving 22 bases between the germline ends. Germline CDR1 is SGHTS and CDR2 is YDEGEE. This TCR was sampled from a man younger than 30 in good health. Some clones in this sample may be carry-over from other donors' samples. This sequence joins TRBV5-8 and TRBJ2-7; D unclear. The sequencing sample was made of naive CD4+ T cells from PBMCs. Subset in this sample: CD45RA+ positively selected. The CDR3 loop reads CASSPIPEWAWDEQYF. The CDR3 DNA sequence: TGTGCCAGCAGCCCCATCCCGGAGTGGGCCTGGGACGAGCAGTACTTC.